Presented here are 7 T cell receptor beta chains from one specimen sequenced in a study of CD8+CD57+ T cells in acquired aplastic anemia. Profiling that covered TCR beta VDJ and CDR3 relied on genomic DNA as its template. TCRdb re-derived calls from the reads in MiXCR, one entry per CDR3 protein. The sample shows approximately 200,000 distinct CDR3 sequences, roughly 45% of them seen only once. All sequencing subjects had displayed CD8+CD57+ cell expansion on flow cytometry. The specimen was sorted CD4+, CD8+, or CD8+CD57+ T cells (not recorded which) from PBMCs. The receptor source for this set is a human donor with aplastic anemia.

The gene calls are TRBV10-3 and TRBJ2-5; unclear D gene. V was cut by 3 bases and J by 2 bases, with 7 bases left in between. This CDR3 has 13 residues. Germline V gene sequence: CDR1 ENHRY, CDR2 SYGVKD. The DNA of the CDR3 is TGTGCCATCAGTGACAGGATACAAGAGACCCAGTACTTC. It yields the protein CAISDRIQETQYF.

This clonotype was recorded many times. The chain joins TRBV10-3 to TRBJ1-2, with D tentatively TRBD1 (6 bases). This CDR3 spans 12 amino acids. Germline CDR1 and CDR2: ENHRY and SYGVKD. V was shortened by 10 bases and J by 1 base, with 10 bases between the two germline ends. CDR3 in DNA: TGTGCCACCCTCAGGGGTAACTATGGCTACACCTTC. Translation gives CATLRGNYGYTF.

This clonotype appeared many times. This chain links TRBV28 with TRBJ1-4; tentatively, D is TRBD1 (5 bases). CDR3 length equals 15 residues. Trimming removed 6 bases from V and 8 bases from J, with 19 bases in between. The V gene's germline CDR1 is MDHEN and CDR2 SYDVKM. CDR3 amino acids: CASRSRDVGGEKLFF. The DNA of the CDR3 is TGTGCCAGCAGATCTCGGGACGTAGGTGGCGAAAAACTGTTTTTT. The whole variable domain, filled in from reference TRBV28 and TRBJ1-4, reads DVKVTQSSRYLVKRTGEKVFLECVQDMDHENMFWYRQDPGLGLRLIYFSYDVKMKEKGDIPEGYSVSREKKERFSLILESASTNQTSMYLCASRSRDVGGEKLFFGSGTQLSVL.

The sample holds one count of this clonotype. V and J are TRBV25-1 and TRBJ2-1; maybe TRBD2 (6 bases). CDR3 length: 15 residues. The germline V gene encodes CDR1 MGHDK and CDR2 SYGVNS. Deletions cut 4 bases from V and 2 bases from J, with 12 bases between. This CDR3 reads CASSGPTRTYNEQFF. The CDR3 DNA sequence: TGTGCCAGCAGTGGGCCGACTAGAACCTACAATGAGCAGTTCTTC.

This clonotype was seen ten or more times. The rearrangement uses TRBV7-8 and TRBJ1-1; D not resolved. The CDR3 has 15 residues. The ends were cut back, 4 bases at V and 3 bases at J, with 15 bases in the middle. CDR1 is SGHVS and CDR2 is FQNEAQ in the germline V gene. CDR3 loop: CASSWSAEGHTEAFF. CDR3 sequence (DNA): TGTGCCAGCAGCTGGTCCGCCGAGGGTCACACTGAAGCTTTCTTT. The variable domain in full, completed from reference TRBV7-8 and TRBJ1-1, reads GAGVSQSPRYKVAKRGQDVALRCDPISGHVSLFWYQQALGQGPEFLTYFQNEAQLDKSGLPSDRFFAERPEGSVSTLKIQRTQQEDSAVYLCASSWSAEGHTEAFFGQGTRLTVV.

The V and J genes are TRBV7-2 and TRBJ2-7; D uncertain. Trimming removed 0 bases at V and 3 bases at J, with 9 bases between. CDR1 is SGHTA and CDR2 is FQGNSA in the germline V gene. The CDR3 runs to 14 residues. The CDR3 reads CASSLAIIGYEQYF. Here the CDR3 DNA reads TGTGCCAGCAGCTTAGCGATCATAGGCTACGAGCAGTACTTC. Variable domain in full (rest from reference TRBV7-2 and TRBJ2-7): GAGVSQSPSNKVTEKGKDVELRCDPISGHTALYWYRQSLGQGLEFLIYFQGNSAPDKSGLPSDRFSAERTGGSVSTLTIQRTQQEDSAVYLCASSLAIIGYEQYFGPGTRLTVT.

This clonotype was picked up many times. The chain links TRBV27 to TRBJ1-2; no reliable D call. Germline CDR1 and CDR2: MNHEY and SMNVEV (reference sequence). There are 13 residues in the CDR3. V was cut by 3 bases and J by 4 bases, with 9 bases left in between. The CDR3 DNA is TGTGCCAGCAGTTTTAAGGCCACCTATGGCTACACCTTC. It translates to CASSFKATYGYTF.